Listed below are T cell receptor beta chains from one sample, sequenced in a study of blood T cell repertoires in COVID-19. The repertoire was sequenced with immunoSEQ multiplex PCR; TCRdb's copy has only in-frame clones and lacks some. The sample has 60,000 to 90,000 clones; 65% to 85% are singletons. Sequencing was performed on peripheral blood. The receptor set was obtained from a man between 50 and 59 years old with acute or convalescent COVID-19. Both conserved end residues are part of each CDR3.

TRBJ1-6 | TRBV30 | CAWSPMGQGVNSPLHF
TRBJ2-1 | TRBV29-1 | CSVEEWDRGTGDEQFF
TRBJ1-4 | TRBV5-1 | CASSLAGTALEKLFF
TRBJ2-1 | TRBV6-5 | CASSYSDEQFF
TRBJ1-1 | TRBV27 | CASSFETRFDPEAFF
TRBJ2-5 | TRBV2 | CASSANQETQYF
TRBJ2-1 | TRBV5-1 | CASSPRGLSTNNEQFF
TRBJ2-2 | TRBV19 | CASSIVRGGTGELFF
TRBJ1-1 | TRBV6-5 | CASRPTGNLEAFF
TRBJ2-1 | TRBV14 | CASSRGLAGSRNEQFF
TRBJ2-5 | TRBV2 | CASSEQGAGETQYF
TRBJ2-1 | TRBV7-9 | CASSYQGRNEQFF
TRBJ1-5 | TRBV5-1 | CASSLDAVNQPQHF
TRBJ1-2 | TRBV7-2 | CASSLDGYGYTF
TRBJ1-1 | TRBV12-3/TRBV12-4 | CASTPTGGAEAFF
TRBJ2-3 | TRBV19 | CASSIGAGVNTDTQYF
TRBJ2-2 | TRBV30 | CACSVPPANTGELFF
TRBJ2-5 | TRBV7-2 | CASSLELQETQYF
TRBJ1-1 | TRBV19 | CASSIEGGDRVTEAFF
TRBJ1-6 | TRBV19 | CASSSGNNSPLHF
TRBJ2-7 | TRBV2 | CASSDRGTYEQYF
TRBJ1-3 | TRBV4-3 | CASSQGSGGAGNTIYF
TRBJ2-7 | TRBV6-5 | CASSTGTGSYEQYF
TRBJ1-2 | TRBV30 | CAWSVEANYGYTF
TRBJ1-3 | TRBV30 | CAWGGAYSGNTIYF
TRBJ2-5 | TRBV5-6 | CASSTRTIQETQYF
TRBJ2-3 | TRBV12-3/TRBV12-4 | CASSPSTDTQYF
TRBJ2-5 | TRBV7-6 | CASSLGSGVETQYF
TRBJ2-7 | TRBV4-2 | CASSQEWGGVYEQYF
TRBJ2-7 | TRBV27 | CASSFGTSGSRPYEQYF
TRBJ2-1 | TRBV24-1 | CATSYLDEQFF
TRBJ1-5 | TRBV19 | CASSIREGQHQPQHF
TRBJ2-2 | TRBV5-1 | CASSARELAVPRNTGELFF
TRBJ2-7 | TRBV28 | CASRFGTGSAEQYF
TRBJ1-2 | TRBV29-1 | CSVGPGQGGVIGYTF
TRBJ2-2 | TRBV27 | CASSFWASGAGELFF
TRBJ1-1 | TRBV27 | CASSSLGGEGMNTEAFF
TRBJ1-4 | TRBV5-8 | CASSFGTATNEKLFF
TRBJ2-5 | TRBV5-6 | CASSLAGQTQYF
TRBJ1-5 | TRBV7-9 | CASSQTDKTQHF
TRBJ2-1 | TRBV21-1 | CASSPRVASHNEQFF
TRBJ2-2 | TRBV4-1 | CASSHHPGLELTGELFF
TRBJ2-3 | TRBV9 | CASSASGSHTDTQYF
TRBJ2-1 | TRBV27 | CASSLEGKGAEQFF
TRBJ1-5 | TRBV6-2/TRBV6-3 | CASSPTGQDNQPQHF
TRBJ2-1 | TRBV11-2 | CASSSVDRLGNEQFF
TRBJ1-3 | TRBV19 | CASSIAQALPGNTIYF
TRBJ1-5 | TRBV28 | CASSYRQGARNQPQHF
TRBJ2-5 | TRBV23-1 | CASNATESGTSQETQYF
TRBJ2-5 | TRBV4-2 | CASSRDRGSETQYF
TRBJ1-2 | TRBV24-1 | CATSEGWGTNYGYTF
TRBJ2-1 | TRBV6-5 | CASRTGGQYNEQFF
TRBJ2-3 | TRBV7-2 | CASSLFGVGTDTQYF
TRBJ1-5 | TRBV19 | CASSIQGVGQPQHF